This TCR beta chain was recovered during a study of human T cells and chemical hapten exposure. Study as a whole: Patients received weekly diphenylcyclopropenone doses to the scalp throughout the approximately 25-week study. Study-wide results and limits: No shift was seen in TCRs above 1 in 1000 frequency with DPC sensitization.

Germline V gives CDR1 SGDLS, CDR2 YYNGEE. CDR3 length: 15 residues. This clonotype has a count of ten or more. Its antigen is still unknown. This may be a read error, as it is one base from a much larger clone. Unique molecular identifiers were linked by the library to individual cDNA molecules. Each CDR3 protein gets one entry after TCRdb re-called the RACE reads with MiXCR. The table has just over 95,000 distinct CDR3 sequences, 25% to 35% seen once. This sample's time point: patch test 3, about 24 weeks after DPC sensitization. The treatment was: therapeutic diphenylcyclopropenone sensitization with weekly scalp DPC.

The sequencing here drew on whole blood, taken in connection with sensitization to the hapten diphenylcyclopropenone (DPC). V is TRBV9 and J is TRBJ1-2; unclear D gene. The TCR originated in a man in his forties with alopecia areata. Some clones in this sample may be carry-over from other donors' samples. The CDR3 region is CASSPPLAEIYGYNF. CDR3 in DNA: TGTGCCAGCAGCCCCCCGTTGGCAGAGATCTATGGCTACAACTTC.